This entry features one T cell receptor (beta chain) sequence. This sample was taken from a study of blood T cell repertoires in COVID-19. Whole-study context: Sites in the United States, Italy and Spain provided acute and convalescent COVID-19 samples. From T cells, B-cell-depleted T cells, or PBMCs came the material, which was cDNA or gDNA.

Germline-derived CDR1 and CDR2 are SGHTA and FQGTGA. CDR3 length: 14 amino acids. The trim removed 3 bases at V and 9 bases at J, leaving 4 bases unmatched. In the study's own analysis: Nucleated cell counts were estimated from reference gene primer amplification. Sequencing was performed with immunoSEQ multiplex PCR; in TCRdb, only in-frame clones are kept and a portion is missing. That table furnishes V, J and clone size, whereas the DNA furnished D and trimming. The sample has 95,000 to 150,000 clones, 65% to 85% seen once; the top ten hold about 15%. The TCR was taken from a young man with COVID-19, enrolled during active disease. V and J are TRBV7-3 and TRBJ2-1; 11 bases line up with TRBD2. Sequenced sample: peripheral blood. DNA for the CDR3: TGTGCCAGCAGCTTCGGACTAGCGGGTGGTGAGCAGTTCTTC. Residues: CASSFGLAGGEQFF.